The T cell receptor (beta chain) described here comes from a study of blood T cell repertoires in COVID-19. Per the authors' pipeline: Amplification of reference gene primers provided the estimated nucleated cell counts. TCRdb keeps only in-frame clones here, not all; method: immunoSEQ multiplex PCR. D and trimming come from the DNA, and the V and J calls and clone size come from that table. In the table there are about 270,000 clones, approximately 90% of which are singletons. Residents of under 25 US areas, aged about 18 to 95 years, made up the participants. Researchers sorted participants into cohorts using their self-reported clinical history. Within 2 weeks before study entry, exposed participants met a COVID-19 case. V lost 4 bases and J lost 3, with 5 bases in between. This CDR3 has 12 amino acids. Germline V CDR1 and CDR2: SGHAT, FQNNGV.

This clonotype was obtained from a man aged 35-49 years who had been exposed to COVID-19. The sequenced material came from PBMCs or T cells enriched from blood (not recorded which). This chain joins TRBV11-2 and TRBJ2-3; D might be TRBD1 (5 bases). The DNA for the CDR3 is TGTGCCAGCAGCTCAGGGACAGATACGCAGTATTTT. Encoded protein: CASSSGTDTQYF.